This TCR beta chain is drawn from a study of cytomegalovirus exposure and HLA in healthy donors. Whole-study results and caveats: Previous analysis showed most TCR beta V segments were productive about 90% or about 30% of the time.

A multiplex PCR was run with 60 Vbeta primers and 13 Jbeta primers. Measured with immunoSEQ multiplex PCR; TCRdb has only the in-frame clones, and not every one. Of about 160,000 clones listed, approximately 70% are singletons. On this clone itself: As yet, its antigen is unknown.

CDR1 SGHKS and CDR2 YYEKEE come from the germline V gene (reference sequence). There are 15 residues in the CDR3. The V gene end was trimmed by 7 bases and the J gene end by 0 bases; junction bases not matched to a gene: 7. Input material: PBMCs. The chain carries TRBV5-5 and TRBJ1-3, with 7 bases matching TRBD1. The receptor was isolated from a middle-aged man in good health and CMV-seropositive. This chain's CDR3 is CASAGQAISGNTIYF. Here the CDR3 DNA reads TGTGCCAGCGCCGGACAGGCGATCTCTGGAAACACCATATATTTT.